This TCR beta chain is drawn from a study of blood T cell repertoires in COVID-19. Study-level information: Sites in the United States, Italy and Spain provided acute and convalescent COVID-19 samples.

The CDR3 spans 14 residues. V lost 6 bases and J lost 8; bases outside the gene matches: 9. From germline, CDR1 is MNHEY and CDR2 SVGAGI. Under the authors' procedure: Amplified reference gene primers provided the basis for estimating nucleated cell counts. Sequenced by immunoSEQ multiplex PCR; TCRdb stores in-frame clones only, minus some. V, J and clone size are taken as reported in that table, and D and trimming were inferred from the DNA itself. The repertoire consists of 200,000 to 300,000 clones, with about nine tenths occurring once and the leading ten covering over 0.65%. Enrolment of Seattle patients took place during active infection, and they were followed longitudinally.

This chain uses TRBV6-5 with TRBJ2-4, with 8 bases aligning to TRBD1. This receptor was taken from a man aged 25-45 years with COVID-19, enrolled during active disease. The source material was peripheral blood. The CDR3 protein is CASSLSGQVYIQYF. The DNA for the CDR3 is TGTGCCAGCAGCCTTTCGGGACAGGTCTACATTCAGTACTTC.